Included here is one T cell receptor beta chain sequence, with context. What it recognizes is unknown. The data are from a study of cytomegalovirus exposure and HLA in healthy donors. Germline loops: CDR1 SGHVS, CDR2 FQNEAQ. Trimming removed 2 bases at V and 3 bases at J, with 5 bases between. This CDR3 has 13 amino acids. Study-wide results and limits: Specificity of three CMV-associated chains for CMV antigens was verified in vitro.

This table comes from immunoSEQ multiplex PCR, and its TCRdb copy is limited to in-frame clones, with some not included. The sample includes 250,000 to 300,000 clones, 86% of them seen just once. The chain couples TRBV7-8 to TRBJ1-5; D is ambiguous. The source is a woman in her late teens or twenties in good health and CMV-seronegative. The sequencing input was PBMCs. The CDR3 reads CASSLTDNQPQHF. The CDR3 DNA is TGTGCCAGCAGCTTAACTGACAATCAGCCCCAGCATTTT.